One and the same sample provided the 3 T cell receptor beta chains below, sequenced in a study of T cell responses to AZD1222 COVID-19 vaccine. Sequenced by immunoSEQ multiplex PCR; TCRdb stores in-frame clones only, minus some. The sample lists roughly 130,000 clones; 88% were seen once. Sequenced material: peripheral blood, taken on day 0 of MenACWY control vaccination. Receptors originate from an adult in good health.

The chain combines TRBV19 with TRBJ2-7; possibly TRBD2 for D (5 bases). The germline V and J ends were trimmed by 5 bases and 1 base, with 9 bases remaining between them. This CDR3 region has 13 residues. Germline V gene sequence: CDR1 LNHDA, CDR2 SQIVND (reference sequence). CDR3: CASSRTGSYEQYF. CDR3 bases: TGTGCCAGTAGTCGGACTGGATCCTACGAGCAGTACTTC.

V usage is TRBV28 and J usage is TRBJ2-1; D unclear. Germline-derived CDR1 and CDR2 are MDHEN and SYDVKM. Trimming left V 3 bases short and J 0 bases short, with 9 bases between. The CDR3 extends over 15 amino acids. CDR3 DNA sequence: TGTGCCAGCAGTTTTAAGCCGAGCTCCTACAATGAGCAGTTCTTC. Encoded protein: CASSFKPSSYNEQFF.

This chain uses TRBV30 with TRBJ2-3; D is perhaps TRBD1 (5 bases). V lost 5 bases and J lost 5, with 8 bases in between. CDR1 and CDR2 from the germline V gene are GTSNPN and SVGIG (reference sequence). The CDR3 is made up of 11 amino acids. The chain's CDR3 is CAWGRGDTQYF. CDR3 coding DNA: TGTGCCTGGGGAAGGGGAGATACGCAGTATTTT.